This T cell receptor beta chain was captured in a study of T cell repertoires in cytomegalovirus infection. Study context: The public TCR beta signatures pointed to both CMV infection and matching HLA type.

Study-level results: Ex vivo, HLA-C-restricted CMV-specific TCR beta clonotypes prevailed over the rest of the response.

TCRdb recomputed calls from the reads with MiXCR, one row per CDR3 protein. Of some 300,000 distinct CDR3 sequences in the sample, about 17% are singletons; the top ten hold about 12%. Worth noting for this clonotype: Its antigen is still unknown.

V shed 1 base and J shed 5 bases, with 2 bases lying between them. Looked up from germline, CDR1 is SNHLY and CDR2 is FYNNEI. The CDR3 extends over 11 amino acids. The rearrangement uses TRBV2 and TRBJ1-1, with D hard to call. The receptor's source is a human donor in good health (CMV status not recorded). Some clones in this sample may be carry-over from other donors' samples. Sequencing was carried out using PBMCs. CDR3 in amino acids: CASSEGTEAFF. CDR3 nucleotide sequence: TGTGCCAGCAGTGAAGGGACTGAAGCTTTCTTT.